Sequencing of this T cell receptor beta chain was carried out in a study of T cells after yellow fever vaccination. By 5'RACE template switching, TCR cDNA was produced, with a universal primer site and UMIs added in the process. TCRdb analysed the 5' RACE reads with MiXCR anew, one entry per CDR3 protein. The top ten hold 14% of the sample, which has a few hundred thousand distinct CDR3 sequences, over 15% seen once. There are a few counts of this clonotype. The antigen is unknown. Findings and caveats of the study: Most primary-vaccination clones reappeared after the booster (approximately 96% CD4, 88% CD8). Faster peaking, at day 5 versus 15, marked a secondary response that was weaker. CD4 and CD8 compartments shared a small share of clonotypes.

Trimming at V came to 9 bases and at J to 3 bases, leaving 10 bases not matched to a gene. Germline CDR1 LNHNV, CDR2 YYDKDF (reference sequence). This CDR3 has 15 residues. The chain employs TRBV15 and TRBJ2-2; 7 bases match TRBD1. The sample here was PBMCs, taken 15 days after the yellow fever booster vaccination. This sequence was found in a man aged 30 to 45 who received the YFV17D yellow fever vaccine. CDR3 bases: TGTGCCACTAAACAAACAGGGGTCTACACCGGGGAGCTGTTTTTT. This codes for CATKQTGVYTGELFF.